One sample yielded the 15 T cell receptor beta chains listed below, sequenced in a study of Ad26.COV2.S vaccination and SARS-CoV-2 variants. Sample treatment: some 19 received Ad26.COV2.S at low or high dose, single or two shots; about 5 received placebo; per-sample allocation not given. Following the first vaccine or placebo injection, samples were taken on day 63. Sequencing used immunoSEQ multiplex PCR; TCRdb keeps in-frame clones, though not all of them. The profile shows roughly 400,000 clones, around 91% of them singletons. This specimen was peripheral blood, taken in a trial of Ad26.COV2.S vaccine versus placebo. These receptor sequences come from a person between 18 and 65 years old who received the Ad26.COV2.S COVID-19 vaccine or a placebo.

V is TRBV5-1 and J is TRBJ2-3; D perhaps matches TRBD2 (6 bases). The CDR3 has 15 residues. Between the trimmed V and J ends, which lost 0 bases and 3 bases, there was a span of 11 bases. From germline, CDR1 is SGHRS and CDR2 YFSETQ. This chain's CDR3 is CASSLGLARTDTQYF. The CDR3 nucleotides are TGCGCCAGCAGCTTGGGGCTAGCGAGAACAGATACGCAGTATTTT. The variable domain in full, with the rest retrieved from reference TRBV5-1 and TRBJ2-3, is KAGVTQTPRYLIKTRGQQVTLSCSPISGHRSVSWYQQTPGQGLQFLFEYFSETQRNKGNFPGRFSGRQFSNSRSEMNVSTLELGDSALYLCASSLGLARTDTQYFGPGTRLTVL.

This clone was counted a few times. The rearrangement links TRBV11-2 to TRBJ1-1; possibly TRBD1 for D (5 bases). The CDR3 loop spans 12 amino acids. The germline gives CDR1 SGHAT, CDR2 FQNNGV. The V and J ends lost 5 bases and 1 base respectively, with 5 bases between them. CDR3 amino acids: CASSTGNTEAFF. The CDR3, as DNA: TGTGCCAGCAGCACAGGGAACACTGAAGCTTTCTTT.

J is TRBJ2-1 and V is TRBV19; TRBD2 matches at 8 bases. CDR3 length equals 15 residues. Germline lookup yields CDR1 LNHDA and CDR2 SQIVND (reference sequence). V lost 6 bases and J lost 2; bases outside the gene matches: 6. DNA of the CDR3: TGTGCCAGTAGCCATGGACTAGCCCCCTACAATGAGCAGTTCTTC. It encodes CASSHGLAPYNEQFF.

The rearrangement uses TRBV7-8 and TRBJ2-7; 8 bases agree with TRBD1. The germline CDR1 and CDR2 sequences are SGHVS and FQNEAQ. With V trimmed by 5 bases and J by 1 base, 4 bases remained unmatched. The length of the CDR3 is 14 residues. This chain's CDR3 is CASSTRDRSYEQYF. The CDR3 region has the DNA TGTGCCAGCAGCACAAGGGACAGGTCCTACGAGCAGTACTTC.

This clone was seen a few times. This chain uses TRBV27 with TRBJ2-6, with 10 bases fitting TRBD1. The CDR3 runs to 20 residues. J gave up 0 bases and V 6 bases, and 14 bases lay outside the gene matches. Germline CDR1 reads MNHEY; CDR2 reads SMNVEV (reference sequence). The CDR3 loop is CASRKTGGPTRNSGANVLTF. CDR3 coding DNA: TGTGCCAGCAGAAAGACAGGGGGCCCGACTCGGAACTCTGGGGCCAACGTCCTGACTTTC.

The genes are TRBV23-1 and TRBJ1-1, with a tentative D call TRBD1 (5 bases). TRBV23-1 is marked as an open reading frame, function uncertain. Between the trimmed V and J ends, which lost 4 bases and 1 base, there was a span of 10 bases. CDR3 length: 14 residues. CDR3 DNA sequence: TGCGCCAGCAGTCTGCCAGGGAAGAACACTGAAGCTTTCTTT. The encoded protein is CASSLPGKNTEAFF.

This rearrangement joins TRBV30 to TRBJ2-7; 11 nucleotides line up with TRBD1. This CDR3 region has 14 residues. V was pared by 1 base and J by 4 bases, with 3 bases of the junction left unmatched. Germline loops: CDR1 GTSNPN, CDR2 SVGIG (reference sequence). DNA for the CDR3: TGTGCCTGGAGTGCATGGGACAGGGGGTACGAGCAGTACTTC. It encodes CAWSAWDRGYEQYF.

V gene TRBV27 combines with J gene TRBJ1-4, with TRBD1 as a possible D gene (6 bases). Trimming left V 6 bases short and J 3 bases short, with 11 bases between. This CDR3 contains 14 residues. CDR1 is MNHEY and CDR2 is SMNVEV in the germline V gene (reference sequence). DNA of the CDR3: TGTGCCAGCAGCGTCACAGGGCCTAATGAAAAACTGTTTTTT. Encoded protein: CASSVTGPNEKLFF.

This clone has just one count. CDR3: CASSLDTGDTEAFF. The CDR3 region has the DNA TGTGCCAGCAGCTTAGACACGGGGGACACTGAAGCTTTCTTT. V gene TRBV7-9 combines with J gene TRBJ1-1, with D tentatively TRBD1 (5 bases). This CDR3 region has 14 residues. V lost 1 base and J 3 bases, leaving 9 bases between the germline ends. CDR1 and CDR2 (germline): SEHNR, FQNEAQ (reference sequence).

This clone was counted a single time. The chain recombines TRBV7-3 with TRBJ2-1, with TRBD2 as a possible D gene (5 bases). This CDR3 has 14 amino acids. V was cut by 5 bases and J by 0 bases, with 8 bases left in between. The germline V gene has CDR1 SGHTA and CDR2 FQGTGA. As DNA, the CDR3 is TGTGCCAGCAGCCCGGGAAACTCCTACAATGAGCAGTTCTTC. Its translation: CASSPGNSYNEQFF.

The V and J genes are TRBV4-1 and TRBJ1-2; TRBD1 matches 9 bases. V lost 3 bases and J lost 5; bases outside the gene matches: 13. Germline CDR1 and CDR2: MGHRA and YSYEKL. The CDR3 covers 17 residues. CDR3: CASSHGPGQGPEYGYTF. The CDR3 DNA sequence: TGCGCCAGCAGCCATGGACCGGGACAGGGTCCTGAATATGGCTACACCTTC.

This CDR3 is CASTEGAGYTDTQYF. CDR3 sequence (DNA): TGTGCCAGCACCGAAGGGGCGGGATACACAGATACGCAGTATTTT. The J gene is TRBJ2-3, the V gene TRBV6-5; a weak D match, TRBD2 (6 bases). Germline lookup yields CDR1 MNHEY and CDR2 SVGAGI. With 7 bases removed from V and 2 bases from J, the gap between germline ends came to 16 bases. The CDR3 extends over 15 amino acids.

This chain joins TRBV7-6 and TRBJ2-7; D perhaps matches TRBD1 (6 bases). Germline assignment: CDR1 SGHVS and CDR2 FNYEAQ. This CDR3 is built from 13 residues. Trimming removed 2 bases from V and 6 bases from J, with 11 bases in between. CDR3 protein: CASSLYQGTEQYF. The CDR3 DNA reads TGTGCCAGCAGCTTATACCAGGGGACCGAGCAGTACTTC.

The chain combines TRBV5-4 with TRBJ2-1; 7 bases agree with TRBD1. V shed 4 bases and J 2 bases; nucleotides not matched to a gene: 6. Germline-derived CDR1 and CDR2 are SGHNT and YYREEE (reference sequence). The CDR3 sequence is 15 residues long. The CDR3 reads CASSTRQGTYNEQFF. As DNA, the CDR3 is TGTGCCAGCAGCACTAGACAGGGCACCTACAATGAGCAGTTCTTC.

The J gene is TRBJ2-3, the V gene TRBV9; maybe TRBD1 (6 bases). The CDR3 totals 15 residues. The germline V gene has CDR1 SGDLS and CDR2 YYNGEE. Trimming took off 0 bases at V and 5 bases at J, with 13 bases between the two ends. The CDR3 sequence is CASSVAAGAGDTQYF. Written as DNA, the CDR3 is TGTGCCAGCAGCGTAGCGGCAGGGGCAGGAGATACGCAGTATTTT.